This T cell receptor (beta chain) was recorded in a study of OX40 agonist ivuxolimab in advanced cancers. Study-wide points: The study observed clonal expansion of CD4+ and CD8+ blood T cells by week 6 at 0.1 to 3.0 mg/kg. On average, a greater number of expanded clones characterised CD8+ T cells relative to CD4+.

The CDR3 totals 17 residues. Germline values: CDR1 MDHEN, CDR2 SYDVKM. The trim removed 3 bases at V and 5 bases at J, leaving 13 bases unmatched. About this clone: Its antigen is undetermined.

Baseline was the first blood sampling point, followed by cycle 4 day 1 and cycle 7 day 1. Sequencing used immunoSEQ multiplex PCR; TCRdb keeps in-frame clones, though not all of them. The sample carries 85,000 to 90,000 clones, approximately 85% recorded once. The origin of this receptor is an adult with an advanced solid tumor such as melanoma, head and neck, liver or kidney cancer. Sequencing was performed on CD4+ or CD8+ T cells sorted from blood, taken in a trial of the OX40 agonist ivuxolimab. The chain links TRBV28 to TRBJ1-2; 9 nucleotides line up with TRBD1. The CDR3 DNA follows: TGTGCCAGCAGTTTCCCATCCCCTACAGGGGGCGTATATGGCTACACCTTC. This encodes CASSFPSPTGGVYGYTF.